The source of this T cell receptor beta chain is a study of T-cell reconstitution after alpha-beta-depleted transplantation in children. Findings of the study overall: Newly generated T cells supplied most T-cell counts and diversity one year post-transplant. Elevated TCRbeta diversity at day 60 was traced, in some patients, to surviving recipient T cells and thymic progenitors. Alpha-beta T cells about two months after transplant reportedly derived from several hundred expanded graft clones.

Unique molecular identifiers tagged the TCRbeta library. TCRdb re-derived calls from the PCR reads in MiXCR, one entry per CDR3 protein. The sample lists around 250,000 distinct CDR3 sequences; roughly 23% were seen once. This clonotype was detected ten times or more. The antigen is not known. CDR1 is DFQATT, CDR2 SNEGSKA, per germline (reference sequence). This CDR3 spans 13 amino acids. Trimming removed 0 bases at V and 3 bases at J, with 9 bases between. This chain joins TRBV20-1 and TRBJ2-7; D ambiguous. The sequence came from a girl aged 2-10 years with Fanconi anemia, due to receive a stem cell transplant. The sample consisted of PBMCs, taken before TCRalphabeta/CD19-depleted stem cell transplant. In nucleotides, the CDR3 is TGCAGTGCTAGAGATCCCATATTCTACGAGCAGTACTTC. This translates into CSARDPIFYEQYF.